The 20 T cell receptor beta chains presented below share a single source sample, sequenced in a study of multiple sclerosis patients with progressive multifocal leukoencephalopathy. Assay used: immunoSEQ multiplex PCR; TCRdb lists only in-frame clones, some missing. The data show around 30,000 clones, around nine tenths seen once. Time point indicated: before natalizumab initiation. Material for sequencing was PBMCs. The receptors here all came from a human donor with multiple sclerosis.

This chain connects TRBV13 to TRBJ1-1; a possible D gene is TRBD1 (6 bases). The CDR3 sequence is 15 residues long. V gave up 2 bases and J gave up 2 bases, with 12 bases separating them. The germline V gene has CDR1 PRHDT and CDR2 FYEKMQ (reference sequence). As DNA, the CDR3 is TGTGCCAGCAGCTTATACGGAGGGGGAAACACTGAAGCTTTCTTT. Residues: CASSLYGGGNTEAFF.

V is TRBV29-1 and J is TRBJ2-1; 9 nucleotides line up with TRBD2. V lost 5 bases and J lost 4; bases outside the gene matches: 12. Per the germline V gene, CDR1 is SQVTM and CDR2 is ANQGSEA. CDR3 length: 16 amino acids. In DNA, the CDR3 is TGCAGCGTTCAGGGGCGGGAGGGCCCCGCTTACAATGAGCAGTTCTTC. This gives the protein CSVQGREGPAYNEQFF.

This rearrangement joins TRBV19 to TRBJ1-2; no clear D gene. The V gene lost 2 bases and the J gene lost 8 bases, with 15 bases spanning the gap. Germline loops: CDR1 LNHDA, CDR2 SQIVND (reference sequence). The CDR3 is 14 amino acids. The CDR3 DNA follows: TGTGCCAGTAGTATAAGCTCCCCTAGGGTGGGCTACACCTTC. Amino acids: CASSISSPRVGYTF.

The chain joins TRBV5-4 to TRBJ1-4; a weak D match, TRBD1 (5 bases). The CDR3 runs 14 residues. V was clipped by 0 bases and J by 7 bases, with 10 bases between them. The V gene's germline CDR1 is SGHNT and CDR2 YYREEE (reference sequence). The CDR3 here is CASSLGRGAEKLFF. CDR3 DNA: TGTGCCAGCAGCTTGGGTAGGGGAGCTGAAAAACTGTTTTTT.

The CDR3 region is CASSWTGDTEAFF. CDR3 DNA: TGTGCCAGCAGCTGGACCGGGGACACTGAAGCTTTCTTT. The chain links TRBV5-5 to TRBJ1-1; the D is unclear. The CDR3 runs to 13 residues. Germline assignment: CDR1 SGHKS and CDR2 YYEKEE (reference sequence). V lost 3 bases, J lost 3 bases, and 9 bases lay in between.

The V and J genes are TRBV28 and TRBJ1-1; D remains ambiguous. Per the germline V gene, CDR1 is MDHEN and CDR2 is SYDVKM. The V gene lost 6 bases and the J gene lost 7 bases, with 6 bases spanning the gap. CDR3 length: 10 residues. For the CDR3, the DNA is TGTGCCAGCAGGGGGAATGAAGCTTTCTTT. It is translated as CASRGNEAFF.

The V gene is TRBV18, the J gene TRBJ2-3; D may be TRBD1 (5 bases). CDR3 length equals 15 residues. V lost 0 bases, J lost 4 bases, and 11 bases lay in between. Germline V CDR1 and CDR2: KGHSH, LQKENI. DNA for the CDR3: TGTGCCAGCTCACCACCGGGGCGCAGCGCAGATACGCAGTATTTT. The encoded protein is CASSPPGRSADTQYF.

This chain joins TRBV9 and TRBJ2-1; the match to TRBD2 covers 8 bases. CDR3 length equals 14 residues. CDR1 and CDR2 (germline): SGDLS, YYNGEE. The J segment lost 4 bases and the V segment lost 10 bases, leaving 10 bases of the junction unmatched. CDR3 sequence reads: CASQAGGTYNEQFF. The CDR3 DNA is TGTGCCTCTCAGGCGGGAGGAACGTACAATGAGCAGTTCTTC.

This chain links TRBV28 with TRBJ2-1; D is undetermined. CDR1 is MDHEN, CDR2 SYDVKM, per germline. The CDR3 totals 14 residues. V lost 10 bases, J lost 0 bases, and 13 bases lay in between. This CDR3 reads CATYRPSSYNEQFF. The CDR3 DNA reads TGTGCCACCTACCGCCCGAGCTCCTACAATGAGCAGTTCTTC.

This chain connects TRBV5-1 to TRBJ1-2, with D tentatively TRBD1 (5 bases). The V end was cut by 0 bases, the J end by 4 bases, with 25 bases between. In germline, CDR1 is SGHRS, CDR2 YFSETQ. CDR3 size: 19 residues. The CDR3 sequence: CASSLDLYPPGRAPYGYTF. The DNA of the CDR3 is TGCGCCAGCAGCTTGGATTTATATCCCCCAGGGAGAGCCCCCTATGGCTACACCTTC.

As DNA, the CDR3 is TGTGCCAGCAGCGCCCAGTTAGGGGAAAACACTGAAGCTTTCTTT. It yields the protein CASSAQLGENTEAFF. The J gene is TRBJ1-1, the V gene TRBV21-1; the table's D call, TRBD1, has no DNA check behind it. TRBV21-1 counts as a pseudogene. The CDR3 totals 15 residues.

The V call is TRBV2, the J call TRBJ2-1; 9 positions match TRBD2. V lost 10 bases to trimming and J lost 3 bases; unmatched junction nucleotides: 7. CDR3 length equals 14 residues. Germline V gene sequence: CDR1 SNHLY, CDR2 FYNNEI. CDR3 loop: CAIKRREGYNEQFF. The CDR3 coding sequence is TGTGCCATTAAAAGGCGGGAGGGCTACAATGAGCAGTTCTTC.

The V and J genes are TRBV5-4 and TRBJ1-1; D is undetermined. The V gene's germline CDR1 is SGHNT and CDR2 YYREEE (reference sequence). This CDR3 is built from 14 residues. V lost 0 bases, J lost 5 bases, and 11 bases lay in between. The CDR3 DNA follows: TGTGCCAGCAGCTTGGAGGCCTGGGAAACTGAAGCTTTCTTT. Translation gives CASSLEAWETEAFF.

The chain has TRBV7-9 and TRBJ1-5, with D perhaps TRBD1 (5 bases). V lost 4 bases to trimming and J lost 2 bases, with 15 bases between them. This CDR3 region has 16 residues. The germline V gene encodes CDR1 SEHNR and CDR2 FQNEAQ (reference sequence). This CDR3 is CASSSWGGVRNQPQHF. The DNA for the CDR3 is TGTGCCAGCAGCTCCTGGGGAGGGGTCCGCAATCAGCCCCAGCATTTT.

The chain links TRBV19 to TRBJ1-1; no clear D gene. This CDR3 comprises 14 residues. Trimming removed 4 bases from V and 3 bases from J, with 12 bases in between. The germline V gene has CDR1 LNHDA and CDR2 SQIVND (reference sequence). The CDR3 protein is CASSTDNWHTEAFF. For the CDR3, the DNA is TGTGCCAGTAGTACAGACAATTGGCACACTGAAGCTTTCTTT.

V is TRBV7-9 and J is TRBJ1-1, with D maybe TRBD1 (5 bases). Germline CDR1 SEHNR, CDR2 FQNEAQ (reference sequence). V lost 10 bases, J lost 1 base, and 7 bases lay in between. The CDR3 is 11 amino acids. CDR3 sequence: CAIGGNTEAFF. For the CDR3, the DNA is TGTGCCATCGGGGGGAACACTGAAGCTTTCTTT.

The rearrangement uses TRBV27 and TRBJ2-1; 11 bases align to TRBD2. Germline V gene sequence: CDR1 MNHEY, CDR2 SMNVEV (reference sequence). J lost 5 bases, V lost 5 bases, and 8 bases had no gene match. The length of the CDR3 is 16 residues. CDR3 sequence: CASSAGTSGKHNEQFF. DNA of the CDR3: TGTGCCAGCAGTGCAGGGACTAGCGGAAAACACAATGAGCAGTTCTTC.

The rearrangement links TRBV27 to TRBJ1-1; the match to TRBD1 covers 11 bases. V dropped 8 bases and J dropped 5; count of bases not matched to a gene: 7. The germline gives CDR1 MNHEY, CDR2 SMNVEV (reference sequence). There are 14 residues in the CDR3. CDR3 sequence (DNA): TGTGCCAGCTTTGGACAGGGGGCCCTTACTGAAGCTTTCTTT. This codes for CASFGQGALTEAFF.

This clone rates as medium-sized. The chain links TRBV4-2 to TRBJ1-2; 7 nucleotides match TRBD1. The germline gives CDR1 LGHNA, CDR2 YNFKEQ. With V trimmed by 0 bases and J by 4 bases, 8 bases remained unmatched. This CDR3 has 16 amino acids. The CDR3 protein is CASSQDGGDRAYGYTF. CDR3 DNA: TGTGCCAGCAGCCAAGATGGGGGCGACAGGGCCTATGGCTACACCTTC.

The genes are TRBV7-3 and TRBJ1-3; unclear D gene. The V and J ends lost 6 bases and 0 bases respectively, with 12 bases between them. The CDR3 consists of 15 residues. CDR1 SGHTA and CDR2 FQGTGA come from the germline V gene. The CDR3 DNA sequence: TGTGCCAGCAGTCGTGGACTGACCTCTGGAAACACCATATATTTT. Its protein is CASSRGLTSGNTIYF.